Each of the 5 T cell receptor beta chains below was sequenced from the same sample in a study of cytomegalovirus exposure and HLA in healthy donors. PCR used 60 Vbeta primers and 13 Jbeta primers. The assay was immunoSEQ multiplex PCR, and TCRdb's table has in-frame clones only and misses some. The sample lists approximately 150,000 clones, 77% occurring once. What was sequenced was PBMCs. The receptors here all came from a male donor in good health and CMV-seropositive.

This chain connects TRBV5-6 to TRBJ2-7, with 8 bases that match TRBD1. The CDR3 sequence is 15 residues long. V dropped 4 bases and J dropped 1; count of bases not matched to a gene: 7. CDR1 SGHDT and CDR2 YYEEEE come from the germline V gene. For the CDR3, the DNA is TGTGCCAGCAGCCCAACGGGGACAGGATCCTACGAGCAGTACTTC. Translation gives CASSPTGTGSYEQYF.

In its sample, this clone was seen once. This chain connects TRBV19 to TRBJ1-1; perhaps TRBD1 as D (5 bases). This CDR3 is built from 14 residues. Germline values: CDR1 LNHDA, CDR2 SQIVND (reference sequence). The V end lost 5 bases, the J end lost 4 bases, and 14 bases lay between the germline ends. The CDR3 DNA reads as TGTGCCAGTAGTGTATTCAGGGAAGGCACTGAAGCTTTCTTT. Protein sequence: CASSVFREGTEAFF.

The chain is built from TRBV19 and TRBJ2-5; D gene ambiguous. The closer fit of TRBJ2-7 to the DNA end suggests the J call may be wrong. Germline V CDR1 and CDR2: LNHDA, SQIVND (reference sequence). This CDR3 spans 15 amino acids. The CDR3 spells CASSIGDTVTYEQYF. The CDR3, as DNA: TGTGCCAGTAGTATAGGCGATACTGTTACCTACGAGCAGTACTTC.

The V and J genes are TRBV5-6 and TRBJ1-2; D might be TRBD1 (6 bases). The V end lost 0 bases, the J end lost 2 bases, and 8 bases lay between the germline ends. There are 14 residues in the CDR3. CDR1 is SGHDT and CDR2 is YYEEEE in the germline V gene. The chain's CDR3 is CASSLEGGNYGYTF. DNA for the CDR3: TGTGCCAGCAGCTTGGAGGGGGGGAACTATGGCTACACCTTC. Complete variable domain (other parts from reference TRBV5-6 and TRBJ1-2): DAGVTQSPTHLIKTRGQQVTLRCSPKSGHDTVSWYQQALGQGPQFIFQYYEEEERQRGNFPDRFSGHQFPNYSSELNVNALLLGDSALYLCASSLEGGNYGYTFGSGTRLTVV.

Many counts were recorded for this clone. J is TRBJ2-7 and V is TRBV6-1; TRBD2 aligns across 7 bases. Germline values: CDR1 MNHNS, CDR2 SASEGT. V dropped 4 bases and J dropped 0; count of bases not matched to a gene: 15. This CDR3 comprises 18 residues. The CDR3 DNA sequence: TGTGCCAGCAGTGGGGGGGGGTCGGGTCGGGGGAGCTCCTACGAGCAGTACTTC. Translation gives CASSGGGSGRGSSYEQYF.